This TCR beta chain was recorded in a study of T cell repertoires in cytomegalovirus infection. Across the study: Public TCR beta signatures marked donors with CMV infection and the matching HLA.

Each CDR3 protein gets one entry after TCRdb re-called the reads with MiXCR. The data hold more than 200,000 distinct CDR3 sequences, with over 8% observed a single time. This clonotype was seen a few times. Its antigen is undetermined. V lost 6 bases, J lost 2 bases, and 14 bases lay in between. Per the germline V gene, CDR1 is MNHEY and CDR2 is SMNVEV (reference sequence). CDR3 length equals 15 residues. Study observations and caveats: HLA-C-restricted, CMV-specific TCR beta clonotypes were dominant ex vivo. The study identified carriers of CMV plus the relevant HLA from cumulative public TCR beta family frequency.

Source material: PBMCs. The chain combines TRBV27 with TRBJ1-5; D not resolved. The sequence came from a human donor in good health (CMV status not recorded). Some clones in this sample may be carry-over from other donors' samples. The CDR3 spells CASRDRVLGNQPQHF. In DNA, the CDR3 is TGTGCCAGCAGAGATAGGGTCCTCGGCAATCAGCCCCAGCATTTT.